The clone carrying this TCR beta chain was picked up many times. The data were obtained in a study of patients and donors after allogeneic stem cell transplantation. TCRdb used MiXCR to reprocess the RT-PCR reads, holding one entry per CDR3 protein. The sample lists 20,000 or so distinct CDR3 sequences; approximately 5% were seen once. CDR3 length: 16 residues. Trimming took 4 bases from V and 2 from J, leaving 18 bases between them. Germline V gene data show CDR1 as LGHDT and CDR2 as YNNKEL (reference sequence). This chain links TRBV3-1 with TRBJ2-7; D may correspond to TRBD1 or TRBD2 (5 bases each). The sequence was collected from a human donor who was either an allogeneic HSCT recipient or a stem cell or donor lymphocyte infusion donor (not recorded which). It is not recorded whose cells these are; they may come from a transplant donor. Source material: blood, either unsorted or a sorted T cell fraction (not recorded which). CDR3 nucleotides: TGTGCCAGCAGCCTTTATCCCGGGACCACCACCTACGAGCAGTACTTC. It yields the protein CASSLYPGTTTYEQYF.